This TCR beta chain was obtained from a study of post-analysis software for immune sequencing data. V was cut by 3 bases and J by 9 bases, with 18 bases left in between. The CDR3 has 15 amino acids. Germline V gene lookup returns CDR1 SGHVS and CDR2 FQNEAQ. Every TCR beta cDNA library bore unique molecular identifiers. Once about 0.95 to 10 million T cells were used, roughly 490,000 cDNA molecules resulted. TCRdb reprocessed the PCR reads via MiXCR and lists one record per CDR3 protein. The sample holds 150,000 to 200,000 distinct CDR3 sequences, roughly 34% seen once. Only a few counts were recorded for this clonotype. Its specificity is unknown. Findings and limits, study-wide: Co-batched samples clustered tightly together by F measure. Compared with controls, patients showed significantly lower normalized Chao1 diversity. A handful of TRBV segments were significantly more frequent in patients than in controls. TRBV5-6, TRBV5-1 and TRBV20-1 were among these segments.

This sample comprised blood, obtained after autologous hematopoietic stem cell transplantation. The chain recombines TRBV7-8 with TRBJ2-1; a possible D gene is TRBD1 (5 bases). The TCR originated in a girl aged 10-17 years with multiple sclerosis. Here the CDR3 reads CASSLLPLDTGEQFF. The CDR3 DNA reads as TGTGCCAGCAGCTTGCTACCCTTGGACACCGGTGAGCAGTTCTTC.